The rows below give T cell receptor beta chains drawn from one sample of a study of T-cell memory formation after mild COVID-19. MiXCR was run by TCRdb on the 5' RACE reads, yielding one entry per CDR3 protein. The table has more than 80,000 distinct CDR3 sequences, 9.5% to 15% seen once. The source material was PBMCs or a T cell subset sorted from them (not recorded which). The receptor source for this set is an adult woman who had mild COVID-19 (a few samples of this study predate the infection). Cell type and time point are not known. Both conserved end residues are part of each CDR3. D genes are given only for firm matches. Some rows have no size entry. The others give once, few or many, or a class for an expanded clone.

.	TRBV4-1	TRBD1	TRBJ1-1	CASSPRTAGLGQEGTEAFF	TGCGCCAGCAGCCCCCGAACGGCCGGGCTAGGACAGGAGGGCACTGAAGCTTTCTTT
.	TRBV3-1	TRBD2	TRBJ2-1	CASSPGGRGAYNEQFF	TGTGCCAGCAGCCCCGGCGGGCGGGGGGCCTACAATGAGCAGTTCTTC
many	TRBV7-8	TRBD2	TRBJ2-1	CASSQGLAGGPFDEQFF	TGTGCCAGCAGCCAGGGACTAGCGGGAGGCCCCTTCGATGAGCAGTTCTTC
.	TRBV24-1	.	TRBJ1-1	CATSDSTWGGEAFF	TGTGCCACCAGTGACTCGACCTGGGGGGGTGAAGCTTTCTTT
few	TRBV30	TRBD2	TRBJ2-1	CAWSERLASQFF	TGTGCCTGGAGTGAAAGACTAGCCTCACAGTTCTTC
.	TRBV7-2	TRBD2	TRBJ2-2	CASSLAGTSGTGELFF	TGTGCCAGCAGCCTAGCAGGAACTAGCGGGACCGGGGAGCTGTTTTTT
.	TRBV28	.	TRBJ2-7	CASSLPAAYEQYF	TGTGCCAGCAGTTTACCCGCAGCCTACGAGCAGTACTTC
.	TRBV15	.	TRBJ2-3	CATSRAFRGLNPRTDTQYF	TGTGCCACCAGCAGAGCGTTTCGGGGCCTCAATCCGCGCACAGATACGCAGTATTTT
few	TRBV10-2	.	TRBJ2-1	CASSGNEQFF	TGCGCCAGCAGTGGCAATGAGCAGTTCTTC
.	TRBV14	TRBD1	TRBJ1-1	CASSQVGQGGTEAFF	TGTGCCAGCAGCCAAGTCGGACAGGGTGGCACTGAAGCTTTCTTT
few	TRBV3-1	.	TRBJ2-1	CASSPKGGYSYNEQFF	TGTGCCAGCAGCCCGAAAGGCGGGTACTCCTACAATGAGCAGTTCTTC
few	TRBV20-1	.	TRBJ2-1	CSSRPRSYNEQFF	TGCAGTTCAAGACCCCGCTCCTACAATGAGCAGTTCTTC
few	TRBV6-5	TRBD1	TRBJ1-2	CASRAGQGFPYGYTF	TGTGCCAGCAGGGCAGGACAGGGGTTCCCCTATGGCTACACCTTC
.	TRBV29-1	.	TRBJ2-7	CSVGHRDKVYEQYF	TGCAGCGTTGGGCACCGGGACAAAGTCTACGAGCAGTACTTC
few	TRBV7-9	.	TRBJ2-7	CASSSESRPYEQYF	TGTGCCAGCAGCTCGGAGTCGCGTCCCTACGAGCAGTACTTC
few	TRBV12-3/TRBV12-4	.	TRBJ2-2	CASSSRAGGDTGELFF	TGTGCCAGCAGTTCCCGGGCAGGGGGGGACACCGGGGAGCTGTTTTTT
few	TRBV7-6	.	TRBJ2-2	CASSVGGGGSGELFF	TGTGCCAGCAGCGTCGGAGGGGGCGGGAGCGGGGAGCTGTTTTTT
few	TRBV19	TRBD1	TRBJ2-2	CASSITGGHTGELFF	TGTGCCAGTAGTATCACAGGGGGTCACACCGGGGAGCTGTTTTTT
few	TRBV11-2	TRBD2	TRBJ2-3	CASSPSGGAADTQYF	TGTGCCAGCAGCCCTAGCGGGGGGGCCGCAGATACGCAGTATTTT
.	TRBV30	TRBD2	TRBJ2-7	CAWNPRTSGTFYEQYF	TGTGCCTGGAACCCTCGGACTAGCGGGACGTTCTACGAGCAGTACTTC
.	TRBV5-1	TRBD1	TRBJ1-1	CASSSTDREGAEAFF	TGCGCCAGCAGCTCGACGGACAGGGAAGGTGCTGAAGCTTTCTTT
.	TRBV29-1	.	TRBJ2-7	CSVEEGQGYEQYF	TGCAGCGTTGAAGAAGGGCAGGGGTACGAGCAGTACTTC
.	TRBV7-3	.	TRBJ2-2	CASSLLYGPNTGELFF	TGTGCCAGCAGCTTATTGTATGGGCCGAACACCGGGGAGCTGTTTTTT
few	TRBV6-5	.	TRBJ2-1	CASSHKILGNEQFF	TGTGCCAGCAGCCACAAGATTCTTGGCAATGAGCAGTTCTTC
few	TRBV6-6	TRBD2	TRBJ2-3	CASTELAGGTYTDTQYF	TGTGCCAGCACCGAACTAGCGGGGGGGACTTACACAGATACGCAGTATTTT
few	TRBV29-1	TRBD1	TRBJ2-7	CSVMTGSSYEQYF	TGCAGCGTGATGACAGGGAGCTCCTACGAGCAGTACTTC
few	TRBV6-2/TRBV6-3	.	TRBJ2-1	CASSYSDNEQFF	TGTGCCAGCAGTTACTCAGACAATGAGCAGTTCTTC
.	TRBV7-9	.	TRBJ1-2	CASSSTTPQDSNYGYTF	TGTGCCAGCAGCTCGACTACCCCACAGGATTCTAACTATGGCTACACCTTC